This T cell receptor (beta chain) was documented in a study of cytomegalovirus exposure and HLA in healthy donors. Turning to the study itself: Within an early data release were 80 million to 90 million unique TCRs drawn from HLA-typed donors. Whole-study findings and limits: Among the most significant clusters, several appeared linked to common viral pathogens in a later analysis. Apparent HLA restriction characterized most CMV-associated TCR beta chains in a later analysis.

The PCR made use of 60 Vbeta and 13 Jbeta primers. Sequencing was performed with immunoSEQ multiplex PCR; in TCRdb, only in-frame clones are kept and a portion is missing. Seen here are fewer than 200,000 clones, approximately 80% observed once, and the top ten hold about 1.8%. In regard to this clone: Its target is unknown.

Trimming removed 4 bases from V and 5 bases from J, with 5 bases in between. The CDR3 is 11 residues long. In germline, CDR1 is SGHRS, CDR2 YFSETQ. The rearrangement links TRBV5-1 to TRBJ2-3, with D perhaps matching TRBD2 (5 bases). Material: PBMCs. This TCR derives from a woman between 18 and 30 years old in good health and CMV-seronegative. The CDR3 nucleotides are TGCGCCAGCAGCCGGGGAGATACGCAGTATTTT. Encoded protein: CASSRGDTQYF.